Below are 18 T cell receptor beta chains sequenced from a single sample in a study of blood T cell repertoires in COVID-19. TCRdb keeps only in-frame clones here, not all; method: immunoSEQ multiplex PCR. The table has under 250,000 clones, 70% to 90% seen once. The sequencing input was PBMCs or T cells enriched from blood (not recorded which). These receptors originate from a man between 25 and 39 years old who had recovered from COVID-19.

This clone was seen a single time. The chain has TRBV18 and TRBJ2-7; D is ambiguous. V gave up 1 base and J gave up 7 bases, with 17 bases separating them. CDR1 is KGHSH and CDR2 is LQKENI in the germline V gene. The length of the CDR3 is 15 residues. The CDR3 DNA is TGTGCCAGCTCACCACGTTCTATCACGGCGGATGAGCAGTACTTC. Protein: CASSPRSITADEQYF.

In DNA, the CDR3 is TGTGCCAGCAGCCAAGATCTCACACAGTCCTATGGCTACACCTTC. Translating it yields CASSQDLTQSYGYTF. This chain uses TRBV3-1 (or the pseudogene TRBV3-2) with TRBJ1-2; no firm D call. V lost 0 bases and J lost 4, with 12 bases in between. The CDR3 covers 15 residues. Germline CDR1 reads LGHDT; CDR2 reads YNNKEL (reference sequence).

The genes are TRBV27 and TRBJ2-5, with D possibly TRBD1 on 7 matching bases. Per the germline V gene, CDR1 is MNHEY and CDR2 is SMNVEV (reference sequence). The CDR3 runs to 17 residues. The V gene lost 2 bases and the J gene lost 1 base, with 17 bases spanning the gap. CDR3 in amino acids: CASSLMSAGGPQETQYF. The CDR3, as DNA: TGTGCCAGCAGTTTAATGTCGGCAGGGGGGCCCCAAGAGACCCAGTACTTC.

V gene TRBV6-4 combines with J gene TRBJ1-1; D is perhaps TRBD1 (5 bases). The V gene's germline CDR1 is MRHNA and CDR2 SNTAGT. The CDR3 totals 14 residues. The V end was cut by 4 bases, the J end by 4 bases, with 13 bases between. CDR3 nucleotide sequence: TGTGCCAGCAGTGCCACCAAACAGGCCACTGAAGCTTTCTTT. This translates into CASSATKQATEAFF.

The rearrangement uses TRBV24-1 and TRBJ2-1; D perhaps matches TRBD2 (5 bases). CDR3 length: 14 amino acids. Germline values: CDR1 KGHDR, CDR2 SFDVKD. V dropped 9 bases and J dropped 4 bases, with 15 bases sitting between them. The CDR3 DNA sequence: TGTGCCACCCGTGGAGGAGGCCGTTACAATGAGCAGTTCTTC. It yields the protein CATRGGGRYNEQFF.

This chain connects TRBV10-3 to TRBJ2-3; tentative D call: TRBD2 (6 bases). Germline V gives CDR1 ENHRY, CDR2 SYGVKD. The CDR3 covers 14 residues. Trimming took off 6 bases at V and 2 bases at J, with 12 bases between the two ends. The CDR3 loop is CAISQTGVTDTQYF. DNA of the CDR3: TGTGCCATCAGCCAAACGGGGGTCACAGATACGCAGTATTTT.

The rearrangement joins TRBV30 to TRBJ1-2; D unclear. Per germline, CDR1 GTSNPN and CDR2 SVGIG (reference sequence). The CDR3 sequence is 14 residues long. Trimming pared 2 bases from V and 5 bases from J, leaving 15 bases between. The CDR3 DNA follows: TGTGCCTGGAGTTCTAAGGGAGGCGTATATGGCTACACCTTC. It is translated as CAWSSKGGVYGYTF. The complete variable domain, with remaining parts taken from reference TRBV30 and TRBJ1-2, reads SQTIHQWPATLVQPVGSPLSLECTVEGTSNPNLYWYRQAAGRGLQLLFYSVGIGQISSEVPQNLSASRPQDRQFILSSKKLLLSDSGFYLCAWSSKGGVYGYTFGSGTRLTVV.

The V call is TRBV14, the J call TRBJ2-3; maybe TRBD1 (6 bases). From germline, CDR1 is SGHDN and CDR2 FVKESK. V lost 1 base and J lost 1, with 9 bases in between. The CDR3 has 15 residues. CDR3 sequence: CASSQVGARTDTQYF. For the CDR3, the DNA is TGTGCCAGCAGCCAAGTGGGGGCCCGCACAGATACGCAGTATTTT. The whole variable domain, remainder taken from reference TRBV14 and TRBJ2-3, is EAGVTQFPSHSVIEKGQTVTLRCDPISGHDNLYWYRRVMGKEIKFLLHFVKESKQDESGMPNNRFLAERTGGTYSTLKVQPAELEDSGVYFCASSQVGARTDTQYFGPGTRLTVL.

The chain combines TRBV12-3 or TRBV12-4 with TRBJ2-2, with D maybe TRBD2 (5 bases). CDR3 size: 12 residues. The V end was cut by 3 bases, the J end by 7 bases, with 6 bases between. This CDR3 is CASSFTSGELFF. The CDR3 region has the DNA TGTGCCAGCAGTTTTACTAGCGGGGAGCTGTTTTTT.

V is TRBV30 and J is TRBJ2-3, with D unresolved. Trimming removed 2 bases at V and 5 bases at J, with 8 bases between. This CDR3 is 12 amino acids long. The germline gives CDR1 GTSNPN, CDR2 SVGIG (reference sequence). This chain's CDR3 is CAWSYGRDTQYF. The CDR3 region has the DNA TGTGCCTGGAGTTATGGTAGAGATACGCAGTATTTT.

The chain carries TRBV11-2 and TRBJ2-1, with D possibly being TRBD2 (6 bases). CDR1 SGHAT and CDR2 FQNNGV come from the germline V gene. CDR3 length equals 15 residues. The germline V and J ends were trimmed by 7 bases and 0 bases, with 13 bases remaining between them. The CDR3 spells CASTQTTSSYNEQFF. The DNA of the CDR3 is TGTGCCAGCACCCAAACGACTAGCTCCTACAATGAGCAGTTCTTC.

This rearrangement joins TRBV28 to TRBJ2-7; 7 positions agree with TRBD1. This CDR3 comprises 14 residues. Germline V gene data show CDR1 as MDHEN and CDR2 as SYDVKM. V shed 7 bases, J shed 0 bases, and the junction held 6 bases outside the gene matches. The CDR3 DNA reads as TGTGCCAGCATTAGGGACAGCTTCTCCTACGAGCAGTACTTC. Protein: CASIRDSFSYEQYF.

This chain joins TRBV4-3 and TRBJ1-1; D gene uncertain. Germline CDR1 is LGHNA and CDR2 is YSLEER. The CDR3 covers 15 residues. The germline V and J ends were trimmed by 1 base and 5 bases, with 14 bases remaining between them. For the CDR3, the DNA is TGCGCCAGCAGCCAAGGCGTTAGGGAGTTTACTGAAGCTTTCTTT. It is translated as CASSQGVREFTEAFF.

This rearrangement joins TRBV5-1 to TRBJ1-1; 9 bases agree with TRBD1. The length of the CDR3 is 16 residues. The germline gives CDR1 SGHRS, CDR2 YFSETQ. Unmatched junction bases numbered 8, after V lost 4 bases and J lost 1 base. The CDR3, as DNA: TGCGCCAGCAGCCCGTACACAGGGGGCGCGAACACTGAAGCTTTCTTT. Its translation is CASSPYTGGANTEAFF. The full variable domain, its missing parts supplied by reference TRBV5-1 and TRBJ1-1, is KAGVTQTPRYLIKTRGQQVTLSCSPISGHRSVSWYQQTPGQGLQFLFEYFSETQRNKGNFPGRFSGRQFSNSRSEMNVSTLELGDSALYLCASSPYTGGANTEAFFGQGTRLTVV.

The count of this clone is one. The CDR3 coding sequence is TGCGCCAGCAGCTCCAATTCGGCTAGCCTGGGCACAGATACGCAGTATTTT. Translating it yields CASSSNSASLGTDTQYF. V is TRBV4-3 and J is TRBJ2-3, with a tentative D call TRBD2 (5 bases). The V and J ends lost 5 bases and 1 base respectively, with 19 bases between them. The CDR3 covers 17 residues. Germline lookup yields CDR1 LGHNA and CDR2 YSLEER.

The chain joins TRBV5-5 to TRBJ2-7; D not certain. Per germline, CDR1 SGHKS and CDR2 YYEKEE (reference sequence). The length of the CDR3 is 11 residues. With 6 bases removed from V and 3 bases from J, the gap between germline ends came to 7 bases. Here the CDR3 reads CASTLLYEQYF. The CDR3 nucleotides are TGTGCCAGCACCCTTCTCTACGAGCAGTACTTC.

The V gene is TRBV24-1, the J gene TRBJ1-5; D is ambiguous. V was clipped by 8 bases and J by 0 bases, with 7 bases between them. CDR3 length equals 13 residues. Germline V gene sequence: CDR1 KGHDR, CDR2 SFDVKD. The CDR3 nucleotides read TGTGCCACCAACGGGGATAGCAATCAGCCCCAGCATTTT. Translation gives CATNGDSNQPQHF.

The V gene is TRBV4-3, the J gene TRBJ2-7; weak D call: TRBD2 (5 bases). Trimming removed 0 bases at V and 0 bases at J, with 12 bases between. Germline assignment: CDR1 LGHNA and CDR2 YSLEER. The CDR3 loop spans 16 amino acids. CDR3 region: CASSQDRRSSSYEQYF. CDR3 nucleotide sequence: TGCGCCAGCAGCCAAGATCGGAGGAGTAGCTCCTACGAGCAGTACTTC.